This is a list of T cell receptor beta chains from one sample in a study of human T cells and chemical hapten exposure. TCRdb reanalysed the RACE reads using MiXCR and keeps one entry per CDR3 protein. In the table there are 70,000 to 100,000 distinct CDR3 sequences, roughly 7.1% of which are singletons. Sample: whole blood, taken in connection with sensitization to the hapten diphenylcyclopropenone (DPC). The source is a woman aged 25 to 39 with alopecia areata. Some clones in this sample may be carry-over from other donors' samples. Both conserved end residues are part of each CDR3. A D gene is named only where the DNA matches it firmly. A row's size may be missing; if present it is once, few, many or a size class.

clone_size,j_call,d_call,v_call,cdr3_aa,cdr3_nt
few,TRBJ2-3,TRBD2,TRBV20-1,CSARDGGGSPDTQYF,TGCAGTGCTAGAGACGGCGGGGGTTCGCCAGATACGCAGTATTTT
-,TRBJ1-1,-,TRBV6-1,CASTLNLVTEAFF,TGTGCCAGCACCCTGAATTTGGTAACTGAAGCTTTCTTT
few,TRBJ2-5,-,TRBV5-6,CASSLIARETQYF,TGTGCCAGCAGCTTGATAGCCCGTGAGACCCAGTACTTC
-,TRBJ2-5,-,TRBV18,CASSGLGQETQYF,TGTGCCAGCTCAGGGCTCGGCCAAGAGACCCAGTACTTC
many,TRBJ2-3,TRBD1,TRBV20-1,CSAHPTGPTQYF,TGCAGTGCCCACCCGACAGGGCCGACGCAGTATTTT
many,TRBJ2-1,TRBD1,TRBV12-3/TRBV12-4,CASSLWDRINEQFF,TGTGCCAGCAGTTTATGGGACAGAATCAATGAGCAGTTCTTC
-,TRBJ2-1,-,TRBV6-4,CASSDSNIWQFF,TGTGCCAGCAGTGACTCGAACATCTGGCAGTTCTTC
few,TRBJ2-2,-,TRBV11-2,CASQVQRATGELFF,TGTGCCAGCCAAGTGCAGAGGGCCACCGGGGAGCTGTTTTTT
many,TRBJ2-5,-,TRBV5-1,CASSARETQYF,TGCGCCAGCAGCGCACGAGAGACCCAGTACTTC
many,TRBJ1-4,-,TRBV20-1,CSARDAGWDGLFF,TGCAGTGCTAGAGATGCGGGGTGGGATGGACTGTTTTTT
-,TRBJ2-5,TRBD1,TRBV18,CASSFTGEETQYF,TGTGCCAGCTCATTCACAGGGGAAGAGACCCAGTACTTC
many,TRBJ1-1,-,TRBV3-1,CASSHTGSGNTEAFF,TGTGCCAGCAGCCATACAGGTTCCGGGAACACTGAAGCTTTCTTT
-,TRBJ2-3,-,TRBV9,CASSVQGGPGTDTQYF,TGTGCCAGCAGCGTTCAAGGGGGGCCAGGCACAGATACGCAGTATTTT
-,TRBJ1-3,-,TRBV7-2,CASSLATRLAGNTIYF,TGTGCCAGCAGCCTAGCAACCAGACTAGCTGGAAACACCATATATTTT
-,TRBJ2-1,TRBD2,TRBV12-3/TRBV12-4,CASTLGWTSGRGTYNEQFF,TGTGCCAGCACCCTTGGGTGGACTAGCGGGCGTGGTACCTACAATGAGCAGTTCTTC
many,TRBJ1-1,-,TRBV6-1,CASSWPTEAFF,TGTGCCAGCAGTTGGCCCACTGAAGCTTTCTTT
many,TRBJ1-1,-,TRBV7-9,CASSLFAQNTEAFF,TGTGCCAGCAGCTTATTCGCACAGAACACTGAAGCTTTCTTT
few,TRBJ1-5,-,TRBV5-6,CASSLWAAKRPQHF,TGTGCCAGCAGCTTGTGGGCCGCGAAGCGGCCCCAGCATTTT
few,TRBJ1-4,-,TRBV9,CASSVDGSLEHEKLFF,TGTGCCAGCAGCGTGGACGGAAGCCTGGAACATGAAAAACTGTTTTTT
-,TRBJ2-1,-,TRBV6-5,CASSYSLLRTDEQFF,TGTGCCAGCAGTTACTCCCTATTGAGAACCGATGAGCAGTTCTTC
many,TRBJ1-6,-,TRBV7-6,CASSLESGRLALHF,TGTGCCAGCAGCTTAGAGTCAGGTCGGCTGGCCCTCCACTTT
-,TRBJ2-5,TRBD2,TRBV20-1,CSARGGQETQYF,TGCAGTGCTAGGGGGGGGCAAGAGACCCAGTACTTC
-,TRBJ1-1,-,TRBV9,CASSPGRFTEAFF,TGTGCCAGCAGCCCCGGACGCTTCACTGAAGCTTTCTTT
many,TRBJ1-4,-,TRBV7-2,CASSTYLGNEKLFF,TGTGCCAGCAGCACATACCTAGGCAATGAAAAACTGTTTTTT
few,TRBJ1-5,-,TRBV20-1,CSARDRVRADQPQHF,TGCAGTGCTAGAGACAGGGTTCGGGCTGATCAGCCCCAGCATTTT
few,TRBJ1-1,TRBD1,TRBV18,CASSPSTGGITEAFF,TGTGCCAGCTCACCATCTACAGGGGGGATCACTGAAGCTTTCTTT
many,TRBJ2-7,-,TRBV6-5,CASRRTLIQGNYEQYF,TGTGCCAGCAGACGGACTCTGATACAGGGTAACTACGAGCAGTACTTC
-,TRBJ2-7,-,TRBV2,CASFQGFAYEQYF,TGTGCCAGCTTTCAGGGGTTTGCCTACGAGCAGTACTTC
many,TRBJ2-6,TRBD2,TRBV3-1,CASSQDLRGAGANVLTF,TGTGCCAGCAGCCAAGATCTTCGGGGGGCTGGGGCCAACGTCCTGACTTTC
many,TRBJ2-3,TRBD1,TRBV29-1,CSARDRSTDTQYF,TGCAGCGCCCGGGACAGAAGCACAGATACGCAGTATTTT
-,TRBJ1-2,TRBD1,TRBV5-1,CASSSKPGGDIYTF,TGCGCCAGCAGCTCCAAGCCAGGGGGCGACATCTACACCTTC
many,TRBJ1-6,TRBD1,TRBV14,CASSQDQGVGSPLHF,TGTGCCAGCAGCCAAGATCAGGGGGTTGGTTCACCCCTCCACTTT
-,TRBJ2-4,-,TRBV6-6,CASSYLGGLAKNIQYF,TGTGCCAGCAGTTATCTGGGGGGCCTGGCCAAAAACATTCAGTACTTC
many,TRBJ1-2,TRBD1,TRBV6-4,CASSDGTGPDYGYTF,TGTGCCAGCAGTGACGGGACAGGGCCTGACTATGGCTACACCTTC
few,TRBJ1-5,-,TRBV5-1,CASSLVAGGGPQHF,TGCGCCAGCAGCTTGGTAGCGGGAGGGGGGCCCCAGCATTTT
-,TRBJ1-2,-,TRBV18,CASSPTTLTVHGYTF,TGTGCCAGCTCACCAACGACACTGACAGTGCATGGCTACACCTTC
many,TRBJ1-1,-,TRBV7-8,CASIIYGANTEAFF,TGTGCCAGCATAATTTACGGGGCCAACACTGAAGCTTTCTTT
-,TRBJ2-3,TRBD2,TRBV2,CASSEGGGGPTDTQYF,TGTGCCAGCAGTGAAGGGGGCGGGGGGCCCACAGATACGCAGTATTTT
many,TRBJ2-3,TRBD1,TRBV3-1,CASSAGQGESTDTQYF,TGTGCCAGCAGTGCAGGACAGGGCGAAAGCACAGATACGCAGTATTTT
many,TRBJ2-7,TRBD2,TRBV3-1,CASSLTSGDYERKQYF,TGTGCCAGCAGCCTGACTAGCGGGGACTACGAGAGGAAGCAGTACTTC
few,TRBJ1-1,-,TRBV5-1,CASSLGVPNTEAFF,TGCGCCAGCAGCTTGGGGGTCCCGAACACTGAAGCTTTCTTT
few,TRBJ1-5,TRBD1,TRBV4-2,CASSQDPTGGSNQPQHF,TGTGCCAGCAGCCAAGACCCTACAGGGGGGAGCAATCAGCCCCAGCATTTT
-,TRBJ1-4,-,TRBV5-1,CASSSGTRGEKLFF,TGCGCCAGCAGCTCCGGGACAAGAGGAGAAAAACTGTTTTTT
few,TRBJ2-3,-,TRBV12-3/TRBV12-4,CASSLRATSRDTQYF,TGTGCCAGCAGTCTGAGGGCGACTAGTCGAGATACGCAGTATTTT
few,TRBJ1-5,-,TRBV19,CASSIIPRLRNQPQHF,TGTGCCAGTAGTATTATCCCCAGGCTACGCAATCAGCCCCAGCATTTT
-,TRBJ1-1,-,TRBV18,CASSPAAPSRADNTEAFF,TGTGCCAGCTCACCGGCCGCTCCCTCGAGGGCTGATAACACTGAAGCTTTCTTT
-,TRBJ2-5,-,TRBV3-1,CASSQDLVRQETQYF,TGTGCCAGCAGCCAAGATTTAGTCCGGCAAGAGACCCAGTACTTC
-,TRBJ2-1,-,TRBV5-8,CASSSLRGSNEQFF,TGTGCCAGCAGCTCCCTAAGGGGCAGCAATGAGCAGTTCTTC
-,TRBJ2-1,-,TRBV20-1,CSAPPSGRGSYNEQFF,TGCAGTGCCCCACCGTCTGGGCGGGGCTCCTACAATGAGCAGTTCTTC
many,TRBJ2-5,-,TRBV5-1,CASSFSLNIGMETQYF,TGCGCCAGCAGCTTTTCCCTAAATATCGGGATGGAGACCCAGTACTTC
-,TRBJ1-1,-,TRBV7-9,CASPEAEMNTEAFF,TGTGCCAGCCCTGAGGCGGAGATGAACACTGAAGCTTTCTTT
many,TRBJ1-5,-,TRBV25-1,CASGNNQPQHF,TGTGCCAGCGGAAACAATCAGCCCCAGCATTTT
few,TRBJ1-1,-,TRBV4-2,CASSPGLAGTEAFF,TGTGCCAGCAGCCCCGGACTTGCCGGTACTGAAGCTTTCTTT
few,TRBJ1-2,-,TRBV18,CASSLGPAGYTF,TGTGCCAGCTCCCTCGGACCGGCCGGCTACACCTTC
few,TRBJ2-7,-,TRBV6-5,CASSYSVGGGPSYEQYF,TGTGCCAGCAGTTACTCGGTTGGGGGGGGGCCTTCCTACGAGCAGTACTTC
many,TRBJ1-5,TRBD1,TRBV2,CASRIRQGQPQHF,TGTGCCAGCAGGATCAGACAGGGTCAGCCCCAGCATTTT
many,TRBJ1-2,-,TRBV27,CASSFGGPGYGYTF,TGTGCCAGCAGTTTCGGGGGGCCAGGCTATGGCTACACCTTC